The text below deals with one T cell receptor beta chain. The antigen is unknown. This sample stems from a study of blood T cells in healthy people across ages. In the study overall: The capture of about one barcoded beta molecule per two T cells was achieved by template switching. Study-level results: Whereas aged donors had fewer naive CD4+ cells, long-lived donors had more of them and higher diversity.

Through a sample-barcoded 5' primer and a J-beta primer mix, a second PCR was run for roughly 7 to 12 cycles. TCRdb redid the calling of the 5' RACE reads with MiXCR, one entry per CDR3 protein. The sample lists hundreds of thousands of distinct CDR3 sequences, roughly 49% occurring once. Collection of about 9.4 milliliters of peripheral blood was performed for each donor. In each sample, at least 7 million PBMCs were isolated. CDR1 and CDR2 (germline): LGHNA, YSLEER. The CDR3 totals 15 residues. V lost 1 base and J lost 4, with 10 bases in between. This chain uses TRBV4-3 with TRBJ2-2; D remains ambiguous. Input material: blood. This TCR derives from a woman in her sixties or seventies in good health. The CDR3 coding sequence is TGCGCCAGCAGCCAAGTTGCTCGGAGCACCGGGGAGCTGTTTTTT. It is translated as CASSQVARSTGELFF.